A selection of T cell receptor beta chains follows, all from one sample in a study of blood T cells in healthy people across ages. In TCRdb, the 5' RACE reads were re-called with MiXCR into one record per CDR3 protein. The repertoire consists of fewer than 1 million distinct CDR3 sequences, with about 42% occurring once and the leading ten covering about 21%. The sample taken for sequencing was blood. These TCRs come from a man in his sixties in good health. Both conserved end residues are part of each CDR3. The D gene is left open where the match is weak. Expanded clones get a size class; other rows say once, few or many, or leave the size out.

v_gene,abundance,j_gene,d_gene,CDR3aa,CDR3nt
TRBV27,NA,TRBJ2-3,NA,CASSSWGRADTQYF,TGTGCCAGCAGTTCTTGGGGCCGGGCAGATACGCAGTATTTT
TRBV7-2,NA,TRBJ1-6,TRBD1,CASSLAGGQGGSYNSPLHF,TGTGCCAGCAGCTTAGCCGGGGGCCAGGGGGGCTCCTATAATTCACCCCTCCACTTT
TRBV3-1,NA,TRBJ1-2,NA,CASSKGGRQNYGYTF,TGTGCCAGCAGCAAGGGAGGCAGACAAAACTATGGCTACACCTTC
TRBV29-1,NA,TRBJ2-7,NA,CSVEDGTLYEQYF,TGCAGCGTTGAAGATGGGACCCTCTACGAGCAGTACTTC
TRBV7-6,once,TRBJ1-6,NA,CASSLGGAWGSPLHF,TGTGCCAGCAGCTTAGGGGGGGCCTGGGGTTCACCCCTCCACTTT
TRBV7-2,few,TRBJ2-1,NA,CASSLYLGEQFF,TGTGCCAGCAGCTTATATCTCGGCGAGCAGTTCTTC
TRBV12-3/TRBV12-4,NA,TRBJ2-7,NA,CASSLGAKSRRGYEQYF,TGTGCCAGCAGTTTGGGAGCGAAATCCCGACGGGGTTACGAGCAGTACTTC
TRBV10-3,NA,TRBJ1-5,NA,CAISPGPPRSNQPQHF,TGTGCCATCAGCCCGGGACCCCCTCGGAGCAATCAGCCCCAGCATTTT
TRBV27,few,TRBJ2-2,NA,CASSFTPGTEVPGELFF,TGTGCCAGCAGTTTTACGCCGGGGACCGAGGTTCCCGGGGAGCTGTTTTTT
TRBV29-1,once,TRBJ2-5,TRBD2,CSVETQSGGAYNEQYF,TGCAGCGTTGAAACCCAGAGCGGGGGGGCCTACAATGAGCAGTACTTC
TRBV6-2/TRBV6-3,NA,TRBJ2-5,NA,CASSYPSSGWRETQYF,TGTGCCAGCAGTTACCCCTCAAGCGGGTGGCGAGAGACCCAGTACTTC
TRBV5-1,few,TRBJ2-5,TRBD1,CASSEGQGAQETQYF,TGCGCCAGCAGCGAGGGACAGGGAGCCCAAGAGACCCAGTACTTC
TRBV12-3/TRBV12-4,few,TRBJ2-7,NA,CASSLIGRQSYEQYF,TGTGCCAGCAGTTTAATCGGCAGGCAGTCCTACGAGCAGTACTTC
TRBV6-1,few,TRBJ1-5,NA,CASDIQGIGNQPQHF,TGTGCCAGCGATATACAGGGAATTGGGAATCAGCCCCAGCATTTT
TRBV29-1,NA,TRBJ1-3,NA,CSVEAGGNTIYF,TGCAGCGTTGAGGCTGGGGGAAACACCATATATTTT
TRBV5-1,NA,TRBJ2-5,NA,CASSLATGPQETQYF,TGCGCCAGCAGCTTGGCCACAGGACCGCAAGAGACCCAGTACTTC
TRBV3-1,NA,TRBJ2-7,NA,CASSQDLGLIEQYF,TGTGCCAGCAGCCAAGATCTGGGACTTATCGAGCAGTACTTC
TRBV6-2/TRBV6-3,NA,TRBJ2-5,NA,CASSKSSQETQYF,TGTGCCAGCAGTAAGTCTTCCCAAGAGACCCAGTACTTC
TRBV7-2,NA,TRBJ1-6,TRBD1,CASSLRQGASPLHF,TGTGCCAGCAGCCTCCGACAGGGGGCTTCACCCCTCCACTTT
TRBV12-3/TRBV12-4,NA,TRBJ1-5,NA,CASRGEVFQPQHF,TGTGCCAGCAGGGGTGAAGTTTTTCAGCCCCAGCATTTT
TRBV6-2/TRBV6-3,few,TRBJ2-5,TRBD1,CASSYTGVVGETQYF,TGTGCCAGCAGTTACACAGGGGTGGTCGGAGAGACCCAGTACTTC
TRBV4-3,NA,TRBJ1-2,NA,CASSQDRGAWGGYTF,TGCGCCAGCAGCCAGGATCGAGGGGCCTGGGGTGGCTACACCTTC
TRBV27,NA,TRBJ1-1,NA,CASRGGTEAFF,TGTGCCAGCAGGGGTGGCACTGAAGCTTTCTTT
TRBV6-5,NA,TRBJ2-1,NA,CASSYSGYRQMRANEQFF,TGTGCCAGCAGTTACTCGGGATATAGACAGATGAGGGCAAATGAGCAGTTCTTC
TRBV6-6,NA,TRBJ1-2,NA,CASSYSGGNYYGYTF,TGTGCCAGCAGTTACTCTGGCGGAAACTACTATGGCTACACCTTC
TRBV25-1,NA,TRBJ2-7,TRBD2,CASSETSGPSYEQYF,TGTGCCAGCAGTGAAACTAGCGGGCCATCCTACGAGCAGTACTTC
TRBV27,few,TRBJ2-3,NA,CASSFKGQRLSTDTQYF,TGTGCCAGCAGTTTTAAGGGGCAAAGACTTAGCACAGATACGCAGTATTTT
TRBV11-2,NA,TRBJ1-2,NA,CASSFQAGHYGYTF,TGTGCCAGCAGCTTTCAAGCAGGGCACTATGGCTACACCTTC
TRBV2,few,TRBJ2-4,NA,CASSPQQFLLAKNIQYF,TGTGCCAGCAGTCCCCAACAGTTTTTACTGGCCAAAAACATTCAGTACTTC
TRBV4-1,few,TRBJ2-2,TRBD1,CASSQSARGLTGELFF,TGCGCCAGCAGCCAATCGGCCAGGGGGCTCACCGGGGAGCTGTTTTTT
TRBV13,few,TRBJ2-1,NA,CASTPFQGNEQFF,TGTGCCAGCACCCCATTCCAGGGTAATGAGCAGTTCTTC
TRBV5-1,NA,TRBJ2-1,NA,CASSPGTGFTAREHNEQFF,TGCGCCAGCAGCCCAGGGACAGGATTTACGGCGCGGGAGCACAATGAGCAGTTCTTC
TRBV11-2,few,TRBJ2-5,NA,CASSLTGAVQETQYF,TGTGCCAGCAGCTTAACAGGCGCCGTGCAAGAGACCCAGTACTTC